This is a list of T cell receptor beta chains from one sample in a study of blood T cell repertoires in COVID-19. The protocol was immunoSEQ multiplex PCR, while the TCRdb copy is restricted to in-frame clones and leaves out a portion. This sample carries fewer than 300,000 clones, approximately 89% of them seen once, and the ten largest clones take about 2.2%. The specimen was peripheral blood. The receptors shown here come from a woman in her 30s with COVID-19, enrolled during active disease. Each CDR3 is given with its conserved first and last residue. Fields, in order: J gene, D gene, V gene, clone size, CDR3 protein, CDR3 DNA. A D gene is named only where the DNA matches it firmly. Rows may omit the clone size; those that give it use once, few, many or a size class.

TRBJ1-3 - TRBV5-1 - CASSPDTGSGNTIYF TGCGCCAGCAGCCCAGACACAGGCTCTGGAAACACCATATATTTT
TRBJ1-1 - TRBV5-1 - CASSLGLGVLNTEAFF TGCGCCAGCAGCTTGGGGTTGGGAGTTTTGAACACTGAAGCTTTCTTT
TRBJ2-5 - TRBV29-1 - CSVVGQETQYF TGCAGCGTTGTCGGCCAAGAGACCCAGTACTTC
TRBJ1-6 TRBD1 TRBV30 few CAWNTQGEIRNSPLHF TGTGCCTGGAACACTCAGGGGGAAATAAGGAATTCACCCCTCCACTTT
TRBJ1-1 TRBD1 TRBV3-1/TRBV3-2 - CASSQGTGGGTEAFF TGTGCCAGCAGCCAAGGGACAGGGGGCGGCACTGAAGCTTTCTTT
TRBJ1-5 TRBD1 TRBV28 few CASRLRTGGLNQPQHF TGTGCCAGCAGACTCAGGACAGGGGGACTCAATCAGCCCCAGCATTTT
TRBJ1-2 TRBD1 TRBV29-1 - CSGTGTGSYGYTF TGCAGCGGGACCGGGACAGGGAGCTATGGCTACACCTTC
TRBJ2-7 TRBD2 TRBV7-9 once CASSLTASGIYEQYF TGTGCCAGCAGCTTAACGGCTAGCGGAATATACGAGCAGTACTTC
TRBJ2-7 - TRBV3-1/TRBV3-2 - CASSQDSGFSYEQYF TGTGCCAGCAGCCAAGATTCAGGGTTCTCCTACGAGCAGTACTTC
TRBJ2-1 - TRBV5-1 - CASSLATGQYNEQFF TGCGCCAGCAGCTTGGCGACAGGACAGTACAATGAGCAGTTCTTC
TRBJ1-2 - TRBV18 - CASSAEGLLRDYGYTF TGTGCCAGCTCAGCAGAGGGACTCCTTCGGGACTATGGCTACACCTTC
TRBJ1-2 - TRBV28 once CASSPLQGTPGYTF TGTGCCAGCAGTCCCCTCCAGGGTACTCCGGGCTACACCTTC
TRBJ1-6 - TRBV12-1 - CASSFGRVDTGTDNSPLHF TGTGCCAGCAGCTTTGGCCGCGTCGATACAGGGACGGATAATTCACCCCTCCACTTT
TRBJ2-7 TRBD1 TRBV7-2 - CASSSPKRQGSPPYEQYF TGTGCCAGCAGCTCACCGAAAAGACAGGGATCCCCTCCCTACGAGCAGTACTTC
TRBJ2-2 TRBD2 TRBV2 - CASSEDARPGGTGELFF TGTGCCAGCAGTGAAGATGCCCGGCCGGGGGGCACCGGGGAGCTGTTTTTT
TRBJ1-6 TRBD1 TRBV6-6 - CASSYSRDSRGSPLHF TGTGCCAGCAGTTACTCCCGGGACAGTCGTGGTTCACCCCTCCACTTT
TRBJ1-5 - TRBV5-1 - CASSLDGTNQPQHF TGCGCCAGCAGCTTGGACGGTACCAATCAGCCCCAGCATTTT
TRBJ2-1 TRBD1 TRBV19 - CASSTTGLYNEQFF TGTGCCAGTAGTACGACAGGGCTATACAATGAGCAGTTCTTC
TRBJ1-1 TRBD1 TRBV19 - CATTDRLNTEAFF TGTGCCACCACGGACAGGCTTAACACTGAAGCTTTCTTT
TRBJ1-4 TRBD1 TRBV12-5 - CASGPGQGSEKLFF TGTGCTAGTGGCCCAGGACAGGGAAGTGAAAAACTGTTTTTT
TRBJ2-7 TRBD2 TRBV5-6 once CASSLRFTSGRNEQYF TGTGCCAGCAGCCTAAGGTTCACTAGCGGGAGGAACGAGCAGTACTTC
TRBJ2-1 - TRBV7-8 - CASSPQINNEQFF TGTGCCAGCAGCCCCCAGATAAACAATGAGCAGTTCTTC
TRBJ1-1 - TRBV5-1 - CASRVTGPMNTEAFF TGCGCCAGCAGGGTGACAGGTCCCATGAACACTGAAGCTTTCTTT
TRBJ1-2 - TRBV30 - CAWGRREDYGYTF TGTGCCTGGGGCCGCAGGGAGGACTATGGCTACACCTTC
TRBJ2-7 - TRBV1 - CTSDSRRGASYEQYF TGCACCAGCGATTCAAGACGCGGGGCTTCCTACGAGCAGTACTTC
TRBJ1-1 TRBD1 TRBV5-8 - CASSFAGDRGNTEAFF TGTGCCAGCAGCTTCGCGGGGGACAGGGGGAACACTGAAGCTTTCTTT
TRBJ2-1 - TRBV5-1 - CASSEYADNEQFF TGCGCCAGCAGCGAGTACGCTGACAATGAGCAGTTCTTC
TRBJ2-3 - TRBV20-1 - CSASGGGTDTQYF TGCAGTGCTAGTGGCGGGGGCACAGATACGCAGTATTTT
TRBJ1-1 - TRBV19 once CASTSPVGFEFKAEAFF TGTGCCAGTACCTCCCCAGTCGGGTTTGAGTTTAAGGCTGAAGCTTTCTTT
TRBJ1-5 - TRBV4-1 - CASSQVDMGLSQPQHF TGCGCCAGCAGCCAGGTCGACATGGGACTCAGTCAGCCCCAGCATTTT
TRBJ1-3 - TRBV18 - CASSPNTPGGSGNTIYF TGTGCCAGCTCACCTAATACGCCCGGGGGCTCTGGAAACACCATATATTTT
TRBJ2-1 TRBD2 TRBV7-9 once CASSLDLAGAYSYNEQFF TGTGCCAGCAGCTTAGATCTAGCGGGAGCCTACTCCTACAATGAGCAGTTCTTC
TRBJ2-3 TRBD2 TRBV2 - CASSEGTSGRSTDTQYF TGTGCCAGCAGCGAGGGGACTAGCGGGAGAAGCACAGATACGCAGTATTTT
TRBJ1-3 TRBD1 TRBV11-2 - CASSLLTGQSIGNTIYF TGTGCCAGCAGCTTACTTACGGGACAGTCAATTGGAAACACCATATATTTT